The TCR beta chain under discussion was sequenced for a study of T-cell reconstitution after alpha-beta-depleted transplantation in children. This clonotype was seen a few times. Unique molecular identifiers were incorporated into the prepared TCRbeta library. TCRdb re-called the PCR reads through MiXCR, storing one row per CDR3 protein. Of some 490,000 distinct CDR3 sequences detected, approximately 12% appear once; the ten largest clones hold around 5.6%. The source material was PBMCs from the stem cell graft donor, sampled from the stem cell graft. This clonotype was sampled from a human donor who donated a stem cell graft to a child with combined immunodeficiency.

The CDR3 DNA is TGTGCCAGCAGACCGGGTTGGGGCAATCAGCCCCAGCATTTT. It yields the protein CASRPGWGNQPQHF. The chain is built from TRBV6-2 or TRBV6-3 and TRBJ1-5, with D hard to call. V lost 6 bases to trimming and J lost 2 bases, with 11 bases between them. Germline assignment: CDR1 MNHEY and CDR2 SVGEGT. There are 14 residues in the CDR3.